The source of this T cell receptor (beta chain) is a study of vaccination effects on CD4 cells after COVID-19. With regard to this clone: Its specificity is unknown.

Viral peptide pool expansion of antigen-specific CD4+ T cells preceded sequencing in the ViraFEST assay. Culture proceeded for 10 days, and CD4+ T cells were then isolated. Everyone in the study got two shots of either the BNT162b2 or mRNA-1273 vaccine. It was with approximately 10 IU/ml IL-2 and 9.5 to 10 ug/ml peptides that under 2.5 million PBMC per well were cultured. This CDR3 is 11 amino acids long. Germline CDR1 and CDR2: DFQATT and SNEGSKA (reference sequence). The V end lost 7 bases, the J end lost 6 bases, and 10 bases lay between the germline ends. Profiling relied on immunoSEQ multiplex PCR, and the TCRdb table lists in-frame clones only, not all of them. The table records under 40,000 clones, about 80% of them present only once.

Sequencing was performed on CD4+ T cells from PBMCs cultured with HCoV-NL63 spike peptides, taken after COVID-19 vaccination. The chain has TRBV20-1 and TRBJ2-4; the D gene is possibly TRBD1 (5 bases). This sequence was found in a human donor who received a COVID-19 vaccine. Some clones in this sample may be carry-over from other donors' samples. CDR3 protein: CSGWGRNIQYF. The CDR3 nucleotides are TGCAGTGGTTGGGGCCGAAACATTCAGTACTTC.